The 7 T cell receptor beta chains in this list originate from one sample, sequenced in a study of cytotoxic CD8 clonotypes in ibrutinib-treated CLL. Method: immunoSEQ multiplex PCR; TCRdb's copy keeps in-frame clones and lacks some. Found here are 250,000 to 350,000 clones, 70% to 80% of them singletons; the top ten hold about 5.7%. This specimen consisted of PBMCs, obtained at disease progression, from a patient treated with ibrutinib. These receptors were collected from a human donor with chronic lymphocytic leukemia.

This rearrangement joins TRBV9 to TRBJ2-3, with no clear D. Germline values: CDR1 SGDLS, CDR2 YYNGEE. The CDR3 has 18 amino acids. The V end was cut by 3 bases, the J end by 11 bases, with 31 bases between. The CDR3 reads CASSERRLPQARDGRQYF. In nucleotides, the CDR3 is TGTGCCAGCAGCGAAAGACGACTCCCCCAGGCACGTGACGGGCGGCAGTATTTT.

This clone was observed a handful of times. The V call is TRBV7-6, the J call TRBJ2-5; D uncertain. Trimming removed 1 base at V and 4 bases at J, with 19 bases between. This CDR3 spans 17 amino acids. Per germline, CDR1 SGHVS and CDR2 FNYEAQ. The CDR3, as DNA: TGTGCCAGCAGCTTAGAGAGCAGTGGTGCTTGGGGAGAGACCCAGTACTTC. It yields the protein CASSLESSGAWGETQYF. Full variable domain (missing parts from reference TRBV7-6 and TRBJ2-5): GAGVSQSPRYKVTKRGQDVALRCDPISGHVSLYWYRQALGQGPEFLTYFNYEAQQDKSGLPNDRFSAERPEGSISTLTIQRTEQRDSAMYRCASSLESSGAWGETQYFGPGTRLLVL.

This clone was recorded only once. This chain uses TRBV19 with TRBJ2-6, with D perhaps matching TRBD2 (6 bases). Trimming stripped 6 bases from V and 2 bases from J, with 8 bases between. The CDR3 is 14 residues long. CDR1 and CDR2 (germline): LNHDA, SQIVND (reference sequence). The CDR3 protein is CASSAGPGANVLTF. In nucleotides, the CDR3 is TGTGCCAGTAGCGCGGGACCTGGGGCCAACGTCCTGACTTTC.

This clone was counted only a few times. This sequence joins TRBV28 and TRBJ1-2; D possibly corresponds to TRBD1 (6 bases). Germline V gene lookup returns CDR1 MDHEN and CDR2 SYDVKM. Trimming shortened V by 5 bases and J by 4 bases, and 17 bases separated the two germline ends. CDR3 length equals 15 residues. The CDR3 bases are TGTGCCAGCAGTAAGGACAGTCCCCCGCTCTATGGCTACACCTTC. Translating gives CASSKDSPPLYGYTF.

The rearrangement joins TRBV28 to TRBJ2-1, with unresolved D. This CDR3 has 11 residues. Germline V gene data show CDR1 as MDHEN and CDR2 as SYDVKM. V was clipped by 3 bases and J by 8 bases, with 5 bases between them. CDR3 region: CASSFVHEQFF. The CDR3 DNA reads as TGTGCCAGCAGTTTTGTCCATGAGCAGTTCTTC.

The chain joins TRBV2 to TRBJ2-3; TRBD1 agrees at 11 bases. The CDR3 is made up of 14 amino acids. J was trimmed by 4 bases and V by 8 bases; bases with no gene match: 5. CDR1 and CDR2 from the germline V gene are SNHLY and FYNNEI. The CDR3 spells CASLDRGRPDTQYF. In nucleotides, the CDR3 is TGTGCCAGCCTGGACAGGGGGCGCCCAGATACGCAGTATTTT.

The chain couples TRBV7-2 to TRBJ2-7; 9 bases match TRBD2. Germline V gives CDR1 SGHTA, CDR2 FQGNSA. The CDR3 runs to 16 residues. V lost 4 bases and J lost 2; bases outside the gene matches: 9. Here the CDR3 DNA reads TGTGCCAGCAGCTCCCCAGGACTAGCGCTTCCCTACGAGCAGTACTTC. Its translation is CASSSPGLALPYEQYF.